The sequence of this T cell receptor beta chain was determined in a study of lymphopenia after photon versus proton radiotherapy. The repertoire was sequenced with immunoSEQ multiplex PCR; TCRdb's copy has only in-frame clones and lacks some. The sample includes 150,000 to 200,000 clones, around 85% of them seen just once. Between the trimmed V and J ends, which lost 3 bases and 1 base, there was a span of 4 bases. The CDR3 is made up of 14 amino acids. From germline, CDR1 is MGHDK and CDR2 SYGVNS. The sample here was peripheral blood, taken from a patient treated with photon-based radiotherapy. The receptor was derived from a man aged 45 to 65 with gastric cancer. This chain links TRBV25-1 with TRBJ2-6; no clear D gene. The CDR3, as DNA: TGTGCCAGCAGTGAGGGTTCTGGGGCCAACGTCCTGACTTTC. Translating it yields CASSEGSGANVLTF.